This entry lists 27 T cell receptor beta chains sequenced from one sample in a study of Ad26.COV2.S vaccination and SARS-CoV-2 variants. Libraries were prepared by immunoSEQ multiplex PCR; TCRdb keeps only in-frame clonotypes and omits some of them. The table lists some 190,000 clones, around 88% of them singletons. The source was peripheral blood, collected after recovery from COVID-19. Receptor source: a human donor who had recovered from COVID-19.

The genes are TRBV5-8 and TRBJ2-1, with 7 nucleotides matching TRBD2. The ends lost 4 bases at V and 6 bases at J; junction bases unmatched: 7. The CDR3 contains 14 residues. Germline V gene lookup returns CDR1 SGHTS and CDR2 YDEGEE. The CDR3 DNA is TGTGCCAGCAGCCTCCCGGGACTAACCAATGAGCAGTTCTTC. Its translation: CASSLPGLTNEQFF.

The chain recombines TRBV6-5 with TRBJ2-1; tentatively, D is TRBD1 or TRBD2 (5 bases each). From germline, CDR1 is MNHEY and CDR2 SVGAGI. Trimming removed 5 bases at V and 13 bases at J, with 21 bases between. The CDR3 length is 14 residues. As DNA, the CDR3 is TGTGCCAGCAGTATAGTACGGGACCGACGAACCCAGTTCTTC. Translated, it gives CASSIVRDRRTQFF.

The chain recombines TRBV11-2 with TRBJ1-2; weak D call: TRBD1 (5 bases). The CDR3 runs to 15 residues. Trimming removed 5 bases at V and 7 bases at J, with 20 bases between. Looked up from germline, CDR1 is SGHAT and CDR2 is FQNNGV. The CDR3 coding sequence is TGTGCCAGCAGCCCCCCTTTAATAGGGGCGAGTGGCTACACCTTC. Amino acids: CASSPPLIGASGYTF.

This chain links TRBV13 with TRBJ2-1, with no clear D. The germline gives CDR1 PRHDT, CDR2 FYEKMQ (reference sequence). V was pared by 8 bases and J by 0 bases, with 11 bases between. There are 14 residues in the CDR3. This CDR3 is CASYTRRSYNEQFF. The CDR3 DNA follows: TGTGCCAGCTACACGAGACGCTCCTACAATGAGCAGTTCTTC.

The genes are TRBV29-1 and TRBJ2-1; TRBD2 matches 15 bases. CDR1 SQVTM and CDR2 ANQGSEA come from the germline V gene. V lost 7 bases to trimming and J lost 7 bases; unmatched junction nucleotides: 11. The CDR3 length is 16 residues. CDR3 sequence (DNA): TGCAGCGCCCTGGGACTAGCGGGAGGTCGGGGAAATGAGCAGTTCTTC. Its translation: CSALGLAGGRGNEQFF.

V and J are TRBV18 and TRBJ2-1, with a possible D match to TRBD2 (5 bases). The CDR3 has 17 residues. CDR1 and CDR2 (germline): KGHSH, LQKENI. Trimming pared 0 bases from V and 0 bases from J, leaving 12 bases between. The CDR3 coding sequence is TGTGCCAGCTCACCACCGATCGGGGATAGCTCCTACAATGAGCAGTTCTTC. Encoded protein: CASSPPIGDSSYNEQFF.

The CDR3 DNA reads TGTGCCAGCAGTTTATTAGTGACAGGATCTAATTCACCCCTCCACTTT. Translation gives CASSLLVTGSNSPLHF. This chain uses TRBV28 with TRBJ1-6; maybe TRBD1 (6 bases). Germline assignment: CDR1 MDHEN and CDR2 SYDVKM. Trimming cost V 1 base and J 6 bases, with 13 bases left between them. CDR3 size: 16 residues.

The gene calls are TRBV4-1 and TRBJ2-7; D may correspond to TRBD1 or TRBD2 (5 bases each). The V and J ends lost 0 bases and 0 bases respectively, with 12 bases between them. CDR1 is MGHRA, CDR2 YSYEKL, per germline. The CDR3 contains 16 residues. CDR3 sequence (DNA): TGCGCCAGCAGCCAAGATGGGACGGGGTTCTCCTACGAGCAGTACTTC. Translation: CASSQDGTGFSYEQYF.

The chain is built from TRBV19 and TRBJ2-2; TRBD1 aligns across 8 bases. Germline CDR1 is LNHDA and CDR2 is SQIVND (reference sequence). V lost 6 bases, J lost 4 bases, and 7 bases stayed unmatched. CDR3 size: 15 residues. The CDR3, as DNA: TGTGCCAGTAGGAAAAGACAGGGGCGCACCGGGGAGCTGTTTTTT. Protein product: CASRKRQGRTGELFF.

The V call is TRBV5-1, the J call TRBJ2-1, with 7 bases identical to TRBD2. V trimming: 0 bases; J trimming: 10 bases; junction bases outside the gene matches: 4. Germline CDR1 reads SGHRS; CDR2 reads YFSETQ. The CDR3 is made up of 13 amino acids. The CDR3 DNA follows: TGCGCCAGCAGCTTGGGGGAGGGAAGGGAGCAGTTCTTC. Amino acids: CASSLGEGREQFF.

This chain uses TRBV7-9 with TRBJ1-6; D gene unclear. The CDR3 is 14 amino acids. Germline V CDR1 and CDR2: SEHNR, FQNEAQ (reference sequence). Trimming took 2 bases from V and 3 from J, leaving 5 bases between them. The CDR3 DNA sequence: TGTGCCAGCAGCTTACGGGACTATAATTCACCCCTCCACTTT. Protein: CASSLRDYNSPLHF.

The rearrangement links TRBV9 to TRBJ1-3; TRBD1 aligns across 7 bases. The trim removed 0 bases at V and 2 bases at J, leaving 2 bases unmatched. Germline-derived CDR1 and CDR2 are SGDLS and YYNGEE. The CDR3 has 15 amino acids. The CDR3 protein is CASSVEQGTGNTIYF. In DNA form, the CDR3 reads TGTGCCAGCAGCGTAGAACAGGGGACTGGAAACACCATATATTTT.

V gene TRBV11-2 combines with J gene TRBJ2-7, with a weak D call TRBD2 (6 bases). Deletions cut 5 bases from V and 0 bases from J, with 23 bases between. The CDR3 runs 18 residues. Germline CDR1 and CDR2: SGHAT and FQNNGV. In DNA, the CDR3 is TGTGCCAGCAGCACCTTCGGGGGTTTTGGGCGTAGCTCCTACGAGCAGTACTTC. Encoded protein: CASSTFGGFGRSSYEQYF.

This CDR3 reads CASSLTSGITDTQYF. For the CDR3, the DNA is TGCGCCAGCAGCTTGACTAGCGGGATCACAGATACGCAGTATTTT. This chain links TRBV5-1 with TRBJ2-3; 10 positions agree with TRBD2. Germline CDR1 reads SGHRS; CDR2 reads YFSETQ. V was pared by 1 base and J by 2 bases, with 1 base of the junction left unmatched. CDR3 size: 15 residues.

V usage is TRBV7-2 and J usage is TRBJ1-2; D unclear. The germline V and J ends were trimmed by 1 base and 4 bases, with 13 bases remaining between them. CDR3 length: 15 amino acids. The germline V gene has CDR1 SGHTA and CDR2 FQGNSA. The CDR3 protein is CASSLGGSTAYGYTF. In DNA, the CDR3 is TGTGCCAGCAGCTTAGGAGGTTCGACTGCCTATGGCTACACCTTC.

The J gene is TRBJ2-7, the V gene TRBV4-1; 13 bases match TRBD2. V lost 3 bases and J lost 4; bases outside the gene matches: 3. This CDR3 has 15 residues. Germline lookup yields CDR1 MGHRA and CDR2 YSYEKL. CDR3 loop: CASSQTSGRNYEQYF. In DNA form, the CDR3 reads TGCGCCAGCAGCCAGACTAGCGGGAGGAATTACGAGCAGTACTTC.

CDR3 loop: CASSLVKAGELFF. The CDR3 coding sequence is TGTGCCAGCAGCTTGGTTAAGGCCGGGGAGCTGTTTTTT. The chain links TRBV5-4 to TRBJ2-2; no clear D. Trimming cost V 0 bases and J 6 bases, with 6 bases left between them. The CDR3 is 13 residues long. CDR1 is SGHNT and CDR2 is YYREEE in the germline V gene (reference sequence).

Written as DNA, the CDR3 is TGTGCCAGCAGCGTAGCTGACATAATGAACACTGAAGCTTTCTTT. Its translation is CASSVADIMNTEAFF. The gene calls are TRBV9 and TRBJ1-1, with unresolved D. V was cut by 0 bases and J by 0 bases, with 9 bases left in between. This CDR3 contains 15 residues. The germline CDR1 and CDR2 sequences are SGDLS and YYNGEE.

The chain uses TRBV5-1 and TRBJ1-5; 9 nucleotides align to TRBD1. The CDR3 loop spans 15 amino acids. After removal of 4 bases from V and 0 bases from J, the junction contained 2 bases not matched to a gene. The germline CDR1 and CDR2 sequences are SGHRS and YFSETQ. The CDR3 is CASSPGQGSNQPQHF. For the CDR3, the DNA is TGCGCCAGCAGCCCGGGACAGGGTAGCAATCAGCCCCAGCATTTT.

The CDR3 DNA sequence: TGTGCCAGCAGCTTGATAAGCGGGGAGATTAACAATGAGCAGTTCTTC. Protein sequence: CASSLISGEINNEQFF. The rearrangement links TRBV7-9 to TRBJ2-1; TRBD2 aligns across 7 bases. CDR3 length equals 16 residues. V lost 3 bases and J lost 5; bases outside the gene matches: 10. In germline, CDR1 is SEHNR, CDR2 FQNEAQ (reference sequence).

This chain connects TRBV4-2 to TRBJ2-3, with 10 bases that match TRBD2. With 0 bases clipped from V and 2 bases from J, the junction kept 5 bases outside the gene matches. The CDR3 runs to 17 residues. The germline CDR1 and CDR2 sequences are LGHNA and YNFKEQ. The CDR3 sequence is CASSQDRSGGPTDTQYF. The CDR3 bases are TGTGCCAGCAGCCAAGATCGTAGCGGGGGGCCCACAGATACGCAGTATTTT.

J is TRBJ2-1 and V is TRBV29-1; D perhaps matches TRBD2 (6 bases). This CDR3 region has 12 residues. V lost 6 bases, J lost 7 bases, and 13 bases lay in between. Looked up from germline, CDR1 is SQVTM and CDR2 is ANQGSEA. The CDR3 protein is CSVKGTWNEQFF. The CDR3 nucleotides are TGCAGCGTCAAAGGGACTTGGAATGAGCAGTTCTTC.

The chain has TRBV10-3 and TRBJ1-1; 7 bases agree with TRBD1. Trimming cost V 10 bases and J 8 bases; bases outside gene matches: 10. The CDR3 has 12 residues. Germline assignment: CDR1 ENHRY and CDR2 SYGVKD. DNA for the CDR3: TGTGCCACCCAGGGGACACAGGGGGAAGCTTTCTTT. Protein product: CATQGTQGEAFF.

The chain combines TRBV3-1 (or the pseudogene TRBV3-2) with TRBJ1-2, with TRBD1 as a possible D gene (5 bases). Trimming removed 1 base from V and 2 bases from J, with 11 bases in between. The CDR3 spans 15 residues. The germline V gene encodes CDR1 LGHDT and CDR2 YNNKEL (reference sequence). CDR3 DNA: TGTGCCAGCAGCCAAGGAACTGGGGGGAACTATGGCTACACCTTC. This translates into CASSQGTGGNYGYTF.

This chain uses TRBV12-3 or TRBV12-4 with TRBJ2-5; D gene uncertain. The V end was cut by 1 base, the J end by 5 bases, with 8 bases between. This CDR3 comprises 13 residues. The chain's CDR3 is CASSLGLIETQYF. For the CDR3, the DNA is TGTGCCAGCAGTTTAGGGTTGATCGAGACCCAGTACTTC.

This clone was recorded only once. The chain recombines TRBV7-3 with TRBJ2-2, with D perhaps matching TRBD2 (5 bases). The CDR3 length is 15 residues. The germline V gene has CDR1 SGHTA and CDR2 FQGTGA. The V gene lost 4 bases and the J gene lost 6 bases, with 15 bases spanning the gap. The CDR3 is CASSSPDSSSGELFF. CDR3 coding DNA: TGTGCCAGCAGCTCCCCGGACTCCTCGTCCGGGGAGCTGTTTTTT.

The sample holds a few counts of this clone. The chain recombines TRBV5-1 with TRBJ2-7; D possibly corresponds to TRBD2 (6 bases). The V gene lost 0 bases and the J gene lost 2 bases, with 12 bases spanning the gap. Germline V gene sequence: CDR1 SGHRS, CDR2 YFSETQ. This CDR3 comprises 15 residues. CDR3 sequence: CASSLGGGSTYEQYF. The CDR3 bases are TGCGCCAGCAGCTTGGGTGGGGGGAGCACCTACGAGCAGTACTTC.